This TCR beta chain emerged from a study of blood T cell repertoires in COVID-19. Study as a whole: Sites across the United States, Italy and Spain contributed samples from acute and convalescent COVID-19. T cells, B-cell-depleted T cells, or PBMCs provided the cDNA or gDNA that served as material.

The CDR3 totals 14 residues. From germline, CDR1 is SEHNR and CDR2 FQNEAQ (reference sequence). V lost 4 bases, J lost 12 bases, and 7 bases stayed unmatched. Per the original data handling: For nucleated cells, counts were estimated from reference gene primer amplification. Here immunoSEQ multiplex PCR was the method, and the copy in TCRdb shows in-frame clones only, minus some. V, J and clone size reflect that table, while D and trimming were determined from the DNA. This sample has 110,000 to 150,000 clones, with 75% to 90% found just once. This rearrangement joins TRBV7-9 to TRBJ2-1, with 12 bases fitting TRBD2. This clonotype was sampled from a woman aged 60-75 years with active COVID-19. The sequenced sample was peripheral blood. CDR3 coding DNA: TGTGCCAGCAGCTCGGGACTAGCGGGTCCGCGGCAGTTCTTC. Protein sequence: CASSSGLAGPRQFF.